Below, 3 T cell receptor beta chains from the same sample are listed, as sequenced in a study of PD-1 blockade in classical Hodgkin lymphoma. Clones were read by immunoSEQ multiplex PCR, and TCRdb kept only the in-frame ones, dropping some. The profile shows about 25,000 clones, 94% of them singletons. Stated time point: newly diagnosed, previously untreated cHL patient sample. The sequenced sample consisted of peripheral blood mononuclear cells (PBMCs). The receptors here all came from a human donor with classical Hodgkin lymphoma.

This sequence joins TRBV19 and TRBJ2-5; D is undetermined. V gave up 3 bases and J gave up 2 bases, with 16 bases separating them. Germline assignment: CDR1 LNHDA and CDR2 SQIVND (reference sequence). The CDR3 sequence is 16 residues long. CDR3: CASSILGLEGQETQYF. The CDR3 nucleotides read TGTGCCAGTAGTATCCTGGGTCTTGAAGGGCAAGAGACCCAGTACTTC.

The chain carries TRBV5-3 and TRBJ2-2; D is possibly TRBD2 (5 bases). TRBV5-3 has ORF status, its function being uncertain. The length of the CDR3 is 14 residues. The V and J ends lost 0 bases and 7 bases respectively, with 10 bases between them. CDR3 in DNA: TGTGCCAGAAGCTTGGCGCGAGAGGGCGGGGAGCTGTTTTTT. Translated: CARSLAREGGELFF.

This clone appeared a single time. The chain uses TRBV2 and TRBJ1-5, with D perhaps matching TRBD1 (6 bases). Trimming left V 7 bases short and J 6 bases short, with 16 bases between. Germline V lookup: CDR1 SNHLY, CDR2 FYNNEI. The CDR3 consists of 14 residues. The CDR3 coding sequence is TGTGCCAGCAATTGGGAACAGGGTGGTCAGCCCCAGCATTTT. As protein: CASNWEQGGQPQHF.